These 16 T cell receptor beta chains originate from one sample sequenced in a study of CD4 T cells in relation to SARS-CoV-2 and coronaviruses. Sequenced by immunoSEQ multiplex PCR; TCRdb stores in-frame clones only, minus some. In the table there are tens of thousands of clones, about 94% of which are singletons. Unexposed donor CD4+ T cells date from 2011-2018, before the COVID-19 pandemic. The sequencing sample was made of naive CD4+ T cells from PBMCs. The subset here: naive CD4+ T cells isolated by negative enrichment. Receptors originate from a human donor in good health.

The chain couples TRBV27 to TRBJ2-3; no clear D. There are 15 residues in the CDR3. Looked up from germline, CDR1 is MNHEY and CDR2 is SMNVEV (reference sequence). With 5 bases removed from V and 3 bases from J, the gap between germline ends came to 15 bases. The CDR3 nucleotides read TGTGCCAGCAGTCCCATGGAGCTTATTACAGATACGCAGTATTTT. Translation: CASSPMELITDTQYF.

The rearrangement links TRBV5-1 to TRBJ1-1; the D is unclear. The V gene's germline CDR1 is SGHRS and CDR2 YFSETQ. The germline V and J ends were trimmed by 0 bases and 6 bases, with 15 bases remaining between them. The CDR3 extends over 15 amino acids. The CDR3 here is CASSLGLLTVAEAFF. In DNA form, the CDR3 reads TGCGCCAGCAGCTTGGGCCTCCTCACGGTCGCTGAAGCTTTCTTT.

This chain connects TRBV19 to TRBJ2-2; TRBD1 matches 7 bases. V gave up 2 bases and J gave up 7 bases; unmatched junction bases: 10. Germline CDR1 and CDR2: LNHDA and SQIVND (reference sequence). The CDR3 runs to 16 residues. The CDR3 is CASSIPATGQVGELFF. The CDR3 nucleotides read TGTGCCAGTAGTATACCAGCGACAGGGCAGGTCGGGGAGCTGTTTTTT.

In DNA form, the CDR3 reads TGTGCTCGGCCAGGGGGGGACAGCCATAGGGGGGGCTACACCTTC. Encoded protein: CARPGGDSHRGGYTF. The V gene is TRBV19, the J gene TRBJ1-2; 7 nucleotides agree with TRBD1. CDR1 and CDR2 from the germline V gene are LNHDA and SQIVND (reference sequence). The CDR3 is made up of 15 amino acids.

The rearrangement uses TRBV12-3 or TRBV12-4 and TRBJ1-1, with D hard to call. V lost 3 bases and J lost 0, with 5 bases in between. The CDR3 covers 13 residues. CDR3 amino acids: CASSFRVNTEAFF. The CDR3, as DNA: TGTGCCAGCAGTTTTCGGGTGAACACTGAAGCTTTCTTT.

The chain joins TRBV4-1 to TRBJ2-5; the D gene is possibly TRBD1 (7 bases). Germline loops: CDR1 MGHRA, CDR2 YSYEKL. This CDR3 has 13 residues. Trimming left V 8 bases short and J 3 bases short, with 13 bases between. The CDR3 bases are TGCGCCAGCGCGGGACAGAGAGAAGAGACCCAGTACTTC. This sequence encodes CASAGQREETQYF.

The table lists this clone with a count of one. The CDR3 DNA sequence: TGTGCCACCTATCTCCAGAACACTGAAGCTTTCTTT. Protein sequence: CATYLQNTEAFF. The chain has TRBV6-5 and TRBJ1-1, with D unresolved. This CDR3 has 12 residues. V was pared by 10 bases and J by 1 base, with 10 bases between. Germline values: CDR1 MNHEY, CDR2 SVGAGI.

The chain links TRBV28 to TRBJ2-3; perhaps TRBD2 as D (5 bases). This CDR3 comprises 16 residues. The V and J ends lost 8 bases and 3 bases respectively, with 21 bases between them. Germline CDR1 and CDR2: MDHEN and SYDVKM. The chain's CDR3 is CASEEAAARGTDTQYF. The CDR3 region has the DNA TGTGCCAGCGAGGAGGCGGCGGCCCGAGGTACAGATACGCAGTATTTT.

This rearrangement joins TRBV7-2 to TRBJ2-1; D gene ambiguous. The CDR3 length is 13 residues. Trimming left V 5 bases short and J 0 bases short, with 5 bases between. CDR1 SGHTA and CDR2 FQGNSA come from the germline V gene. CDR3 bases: TGTGCCAGCAGCCCGAGCTCCTACAATGAGCAGTTCTTC. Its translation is CASSPSSYNEQFF.

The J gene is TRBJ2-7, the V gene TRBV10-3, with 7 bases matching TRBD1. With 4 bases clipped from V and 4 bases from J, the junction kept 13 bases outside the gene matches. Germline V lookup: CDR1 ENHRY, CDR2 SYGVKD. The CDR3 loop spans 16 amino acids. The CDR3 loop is CAISGPGDRQLYEQYF. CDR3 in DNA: TGTGCCATCAGTGGCCCCGGGGACAGACAACTTTACGAGCAGTACTTC.

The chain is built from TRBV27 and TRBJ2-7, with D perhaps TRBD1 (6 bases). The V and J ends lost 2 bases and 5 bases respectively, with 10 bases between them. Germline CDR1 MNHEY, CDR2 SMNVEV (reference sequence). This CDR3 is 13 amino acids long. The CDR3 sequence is CASSLRGIHEQYF. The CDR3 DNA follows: TGTGCCAGCAGTTTAAGGGGGATCCACGAGCAGTACTTC.

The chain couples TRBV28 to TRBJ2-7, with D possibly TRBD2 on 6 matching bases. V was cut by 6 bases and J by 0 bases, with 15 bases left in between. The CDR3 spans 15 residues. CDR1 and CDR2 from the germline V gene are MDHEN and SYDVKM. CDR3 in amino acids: CASSTGDRLSYEQYF. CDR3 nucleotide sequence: TGTGCCAGCAGCACGGGGGATCGCCTCTCCTACGAGCAGTACTTC.

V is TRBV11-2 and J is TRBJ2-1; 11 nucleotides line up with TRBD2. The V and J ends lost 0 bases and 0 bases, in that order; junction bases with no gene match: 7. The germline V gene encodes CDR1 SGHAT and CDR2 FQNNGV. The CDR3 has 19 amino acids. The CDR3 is CASSLDRTSGLSSYNEQFF. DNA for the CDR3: TGTGCCAGCAGCTTAGATCGGACTAGCGGGTTAAGCTCCTACAATGAGCAGTTCTTC.

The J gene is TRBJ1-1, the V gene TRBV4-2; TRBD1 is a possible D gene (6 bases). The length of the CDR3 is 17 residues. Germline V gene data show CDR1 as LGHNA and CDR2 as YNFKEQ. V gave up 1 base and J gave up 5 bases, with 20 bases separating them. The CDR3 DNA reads TGTGCCAGCAGCCAAGTTACCGTCAGGGGTAGGGCGACTGAAGCTTTCTTT. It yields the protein CASSQVTVRGRATEAFF.

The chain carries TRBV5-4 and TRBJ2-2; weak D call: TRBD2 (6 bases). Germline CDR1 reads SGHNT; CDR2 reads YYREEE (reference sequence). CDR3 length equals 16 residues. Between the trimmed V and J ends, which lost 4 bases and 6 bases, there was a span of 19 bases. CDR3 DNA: TGTGCCAGCAGCGTGCTAGCGAAAATCCCCCCCGGGGAGCTGTTTTTT. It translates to CASSVLAKIPPGELFF.

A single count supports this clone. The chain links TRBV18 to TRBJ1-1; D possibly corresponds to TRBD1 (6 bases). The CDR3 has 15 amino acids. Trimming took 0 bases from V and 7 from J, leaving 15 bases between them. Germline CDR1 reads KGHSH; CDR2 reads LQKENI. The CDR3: CASSPPSRQAGEAFF. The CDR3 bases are TGTGCCAGCTCACCACCGTCGCGACAGGCGGGTGAAGCTTTCTTT.